Presented here are 9 T cell receptor beta chains from one specimen sequenced in a study of T cells in Graves' hyperthyroidism and ophthalmopathy. Amplification of TCR beta CDR3 regions used RNA as the template. During a first-round RT-PCR of the TCR CDR3, the HTBI primer set was used. TCRdb re-derived calls from the multiplex PCR reads in MiXCR, one entry per CDR3 protein. The data contain 600,000 to 850,000 distinct CDR3 sequences, 18% of them singletons. Sequencing was performed on blood. Receptors were obtained from a woman aged 45-59 years with Graves' hyperthyroidism that later progressed to Graves' ophthalmopathy.

This clonotype was seen repeatedly, ten times or more. The genes are TRBV20-1 and TRBJ2-1, with 9 bases aligning to TRBD1. V dropped 0 bases and J dropped 5; count of bases not matched to a gene: 5. This CDR3 is built from 15 residues. Germline lookup yields CDR1 DFQATT and CDR2 SNEGSKA (reference sequence). The CDR3 DNA reads TGCAGTGCTAGAGATCAGTACAGGGGGCACAATGAGCAGTTCTTC. Residues: CSARDQYRGHNEQFF.

The V gene is TRBV25-1, the J gene TRBJ1-1; no reliable D call. V lost 2 bases and J 5 bases, leaving 12 bases between the germline ends. The CDR3 loop spans 14 amino acids. Germline CDR1 reads MGHDK; CDR2 reads SYGVNS. The CDR3 spells CASSEGGSWTEAFF. CDR3 DNA: TGTGCCAGCAGTGAAGGTGGCTCGTGGACTGAAGCTTTCTTT.

This chain links TRBV7-2 with TRBJ2-5, with 7 bases fitting TRBD2. Germline trimming cut 1 base from V and 2 bases from J; bases unmatched to any gene: 4. The V gene's germline CDR1 is SGHTA and CDR2 FQGNSA. This CDR3 region has 15 residues. The CDR3 DNA sequence: TGTGCCAGCAGCTTAGTTTACGGGAGGCAAGAGACCCAGTACTTC. Its translation is CASSLVYGRQETQYF.

This clonotype was found many times. The chain is built from TRBV14 and TRBJ2-7; D gene ambiguous. The CDR3 is made up of 14 amino acids. The V end was cut by 0 bases, the J end by 3 bases, with 9 bases between. Germline V lookup: CDR1 SGHDN, CDR2 FVKESK. CDR3 bases: TGTGCCAGCAGCCAAGATCTTGTAAGCTACGAGCAGTACTTC. Translation: CASSQDLVSYEQYF. The whole variable domain, filled in from reference TRBV14 and TRBJ2-7, reads EAGVTQFPSHSVIEKGQTVTLRCDPISGHDNLYWYRRVMGKEIKFLLHFVKESKQDESGMPNNRFLAERTGGTYSTLKVQPAELEDSGVYFCASSQDLVSYEQYFGPGTRLTVT.

In its sample, this clonotype was seen a few times. The rearrangement uses TRBV6-1 and TRBJ1-1; 7 nucleotides line up with TRBD1. There are 17 residues in the CDR3. CDR1 is MNHNS, CDR2 SASEGT, per germline. Trimming cost V 6 bases and J 5 bases; bases outside gene matches: 18. CDR3 sequence reads: CASSPLTGTIRRTEAFF. The CDR3 bases are TGTGCCAGCAGCCCGCTGACAGGGACGATCCGAAGGACTGAAGCTTTCTTT.

This clonotype was detected only a few times. V and J are TRBV20-1 and TRBJ1-2; D is uncertain. Trimming shortened V by 3 bases and J by 0 bases, and 14 bases separated the two germline ends. This CDR3 contains 15 residues. The germline V gene has CDR1 DFQATT and CDR2 SNEGSKA (reference sequence). The CDR3 DNA follows: TGCAGTGCTAGCGAAGGAAGGTTGGCTAACTATGGCTACACCTTC. Amino acid sequence: CSASEGRLANYGYTF.

The rearrangement joins TRBV6-1 to TRBJ1-2, with D perhaps TRBD1 (6 bases). Per the germline V gene, CDR1 is MNHNS and CDR2 is SASEGT. The length of the CDR3 is 13 residues. V shed 6 bases and J shed 10 bases, with 18 bases lying between them. The CDR3 DNA sequence: TGTGCCAGCAGCCGGGGACATAGTGGAGACTACACCTTC. It encodes CASSRGHSGDYTF.

As to this clonotype: Given a much more abundant clone one base away, this may be a read error. The chain joins TRBV5-1 to TRBJ2-7; D is perhaps TRBD1 or TRBD2 (6 bases each). CDR1 and CDR2 (germline): SGHRS, YFSETQ. Trimming stripped 4 bases from V and 5 bases from J, with 16 bases between. The CDR3 covers 14 residues. The DNA for the CDR3 is TGCGCCAGCAGCCGGGATAACGGGGGCCACGAGCAGTACTTC. The encoded protein is CASSRDNGGHEQYF.

This chain connects TRBV20-1 to TRBJ2-2; 10 positions agree with TRBD2. After removal of 0 bases from V and 4 bases from J, the junction contained 5 bases not matched to a gene. The CDR3 totals 16 residues. Germline assignment: CDR1 DFQATT and CDR2 SNEGSKA (reference sequence). The CDR3 region is CSARDPLAGATGELFF. The CDR3 nucleotides are TGCAGTGCTAGAGACCCCCTAGCGGGAGCCACCGGGGAGCTGTTTTTT.